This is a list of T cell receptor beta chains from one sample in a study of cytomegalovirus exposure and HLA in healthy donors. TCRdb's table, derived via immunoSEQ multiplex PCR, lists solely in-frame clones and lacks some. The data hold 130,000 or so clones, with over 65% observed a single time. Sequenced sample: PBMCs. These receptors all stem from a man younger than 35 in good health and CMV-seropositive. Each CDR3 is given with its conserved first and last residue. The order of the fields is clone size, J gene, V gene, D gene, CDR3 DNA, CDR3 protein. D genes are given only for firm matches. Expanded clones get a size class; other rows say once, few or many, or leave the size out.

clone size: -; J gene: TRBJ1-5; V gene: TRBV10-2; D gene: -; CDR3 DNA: TGCGCCAGCAGTGAGTGGGAAAGGGGTAGTCAGCCCCAGCATTTT; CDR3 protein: CASSEWERGSQPQHF
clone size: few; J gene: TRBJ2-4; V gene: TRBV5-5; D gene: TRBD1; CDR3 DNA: TGTGCCAGCAGTGCCGGACAGGGGGCGGTCAAAAACATTCAGTACTTC; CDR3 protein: CASSAGQGAVKNIQYF
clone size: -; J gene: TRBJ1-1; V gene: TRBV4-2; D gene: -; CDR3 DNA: TGTGCCAGCAGCCAAGCGGGAGGGAACACTGAAGCTTTCTTT; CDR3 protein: CASSQAGGNTEAFF
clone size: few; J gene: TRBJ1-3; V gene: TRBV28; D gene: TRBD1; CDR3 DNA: TGTGCCAGCAGCTCCCCGGGACAGGGCTCTGGAAACACCATATATTTT; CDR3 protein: CASSSPGQGSGNTIYF
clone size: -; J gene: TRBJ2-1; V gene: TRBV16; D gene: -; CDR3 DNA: TGTGCCAGCAGCCCCCAAAGCGGGCGGAGCTCCTACAATGAGCAGTTCTTC; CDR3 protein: CASSPQSGRSSYNEQFF
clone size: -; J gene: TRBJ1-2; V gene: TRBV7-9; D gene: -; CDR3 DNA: TGTGCCAGCAGCTCAGGGGACGGTGGCTACACCTTC; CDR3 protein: CASSSGDGGYTF
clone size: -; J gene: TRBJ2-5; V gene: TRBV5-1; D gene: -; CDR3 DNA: TGCGCCAGCAGCCTCTGGACAGCATGGATGGAGCCCCAGTACTTC; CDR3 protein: CASSLWTAWMEPQYF
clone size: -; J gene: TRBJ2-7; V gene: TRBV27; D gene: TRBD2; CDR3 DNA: TGTGCCAGCAGTTTTTCAGGGAGGGACTACGAGCAGTACTTC; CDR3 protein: CASSFSGRDYEQYF
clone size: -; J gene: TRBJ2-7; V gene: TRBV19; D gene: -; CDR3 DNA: TGTGCCAGTAGTATAACAGATGCCACCTACGAGCAGTACTTC; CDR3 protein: CASSITDATYEQYF
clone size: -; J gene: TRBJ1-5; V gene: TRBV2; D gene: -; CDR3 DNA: TGTGCCAGCAGGCAGGAAAATAGCAATCAGCCCCAGCATTTT; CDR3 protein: CASRQENSNQPQHF
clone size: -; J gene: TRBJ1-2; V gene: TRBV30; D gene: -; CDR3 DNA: TGTGCCTGGAGTGTAGGGGGGGTTAGCTATGGCTACACCTTC; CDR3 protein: CAWSVGGVSYGYTF
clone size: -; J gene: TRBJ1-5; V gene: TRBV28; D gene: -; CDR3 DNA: TGTGCCAGCAGTTTGACAGGACCTAGCAATCAGCCCCAGCATTTT; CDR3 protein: CASSLTGPSNQPQHF
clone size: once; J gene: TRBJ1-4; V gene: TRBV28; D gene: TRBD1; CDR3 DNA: TGTGCCGGACAGGGGGCTAATGAAAAACTGTTTTTT; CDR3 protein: CAGQGANEKLFF
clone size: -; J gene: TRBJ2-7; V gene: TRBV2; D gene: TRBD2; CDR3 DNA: TGTGCCAGCAGAAGGACTAGCGGGTCTACCTACGAGCAGTACTTC; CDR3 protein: CASRRTSGSTYEQYF
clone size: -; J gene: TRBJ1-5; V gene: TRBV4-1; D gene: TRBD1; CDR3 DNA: TGCGCCAGCAGCCAAGGGGGACAGCTCGATCAGCCCCAGCATTTT; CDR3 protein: CASSQGGQLDQPQHF
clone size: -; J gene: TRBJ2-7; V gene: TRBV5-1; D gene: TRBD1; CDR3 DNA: TGCGCCAGCAGCCCTCCGGACAGGGCCCTCTACGAGCAGTACTTC; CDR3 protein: CASSPPDRALYEQYF
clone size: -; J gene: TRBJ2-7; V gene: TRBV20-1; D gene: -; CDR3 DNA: TGCAGTGCCGCGATCTCCTACGAGCAGTACTTC; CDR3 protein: CSAAISYEQYF
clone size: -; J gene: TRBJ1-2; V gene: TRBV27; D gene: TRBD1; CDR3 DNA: TGTGCCAGCAGTTTGACAGGGGACTATGGCTACACCTTC; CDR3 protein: CASSLTGDYGYTF
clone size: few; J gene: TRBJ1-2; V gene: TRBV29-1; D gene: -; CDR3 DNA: TGCAGTGCCTCTGGGGCCACTAACTATGGCTACACCTTC; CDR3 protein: CSASGATNYGYTF
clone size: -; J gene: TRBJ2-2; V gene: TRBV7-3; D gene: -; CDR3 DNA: TGTGCCAGCAGCCCCCTAGGGGGGGCAGGGGTGAACACCGGGGAGCTGTTTTTT; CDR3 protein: CASSPLGGAGVNTGELFF
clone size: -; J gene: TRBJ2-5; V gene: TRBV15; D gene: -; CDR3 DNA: TGTGCCACCAGCAGACTTCAGGGAGGTGGTGGAGAGACCCAGTACTTC; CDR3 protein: CATSRLQGGGGETQYF
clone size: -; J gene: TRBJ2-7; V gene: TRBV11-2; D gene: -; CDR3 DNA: TGTGCCAGCAGCTTATCAGGGGTAGAGCAGTACTTC; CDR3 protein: CASSLSGVEQYF
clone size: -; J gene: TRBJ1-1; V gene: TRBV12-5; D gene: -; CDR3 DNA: TGTGCTAGTGGGTGGGGCCTGAACACTGAAGCTTTCTTT; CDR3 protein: CASGWGLNTEAFF
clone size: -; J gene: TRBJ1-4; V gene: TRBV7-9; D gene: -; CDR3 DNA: TGTGCCAGCAGCTCAACCAAAGGAGTTCGGCCAACTGAAAAACTGTTTTTT; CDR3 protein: CASSSTKGVRPTEKLFF
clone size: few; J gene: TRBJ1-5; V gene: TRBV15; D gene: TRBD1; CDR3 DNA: TGTGCCACCAGCAGATCAACAGGGGGCAATCAGCCCCAGCATTTT; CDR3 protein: CATSRSTGGNQPQHF
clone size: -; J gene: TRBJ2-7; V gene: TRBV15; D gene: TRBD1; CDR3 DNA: TGTGCCACCAGCAGTGCTAAACAGGGGAAGGGCGAGCAGTACTTC; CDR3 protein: CATSSAKQGKGEQYF
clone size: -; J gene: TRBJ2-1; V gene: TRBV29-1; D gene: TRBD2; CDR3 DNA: TGCAGCGTTGAAGGTGGCGTGGGACTAAGCTACAATGAGCAGTTCTTC; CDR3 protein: CSVEGGVGLSYNEQFF
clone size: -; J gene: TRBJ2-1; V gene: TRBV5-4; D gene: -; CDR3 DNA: TGTGCCAGCAGCTTGGACGGGAGCTCCTACAATGAGCAGTTCTTC; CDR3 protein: CASSLDGSSYNEQFF
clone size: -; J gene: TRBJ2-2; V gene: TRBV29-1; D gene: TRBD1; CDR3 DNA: TGCAGCGTTGAAGATAACAGGGGGACCGGGGAGCTGTTTTTT; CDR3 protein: CSVEDNRGTGELFF
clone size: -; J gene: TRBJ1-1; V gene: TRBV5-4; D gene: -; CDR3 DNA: TGTGCCAGCAGTTACGGGGGTGAGAACACTGAAGCTTTCTTT; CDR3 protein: CASSYGGENTEAFF
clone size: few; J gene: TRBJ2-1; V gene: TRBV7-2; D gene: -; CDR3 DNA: TGTGCCAGCAGCTTAAGTCGAGTGGATGAGCAGTTCTTC; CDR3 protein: CASSLSRVDEQFF
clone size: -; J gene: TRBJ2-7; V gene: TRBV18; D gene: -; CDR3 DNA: TGTGCCAGCTCACCACCGCTTGACAACGAGCAGTACTTC; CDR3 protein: CASSPPLDNEQYF
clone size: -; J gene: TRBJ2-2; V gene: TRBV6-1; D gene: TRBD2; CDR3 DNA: TGTGCCAGCAGTGTCCGGGGGGTCGGCACCGGGGAGCTGTTTTTT; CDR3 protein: CASSVRGVGTGELFF
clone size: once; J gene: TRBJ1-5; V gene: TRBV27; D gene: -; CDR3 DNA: TGTGCCAGCAGTCTCTCTCCGTCGTATCAGCCCCAGCATTTT; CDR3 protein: CASSLSPSYQPQHF
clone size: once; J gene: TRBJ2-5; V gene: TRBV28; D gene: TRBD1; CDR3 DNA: TGTGCCAGCAGGGGTCTAGGGACAGGGGTAGAGACCCAGTACTTC; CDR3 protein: CASRGLGTGVETQYF
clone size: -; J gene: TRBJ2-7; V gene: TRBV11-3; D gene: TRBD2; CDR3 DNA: TGTGCCAGCAGCTCATGGACTAGCGGGAGGCCGAGCTCCTACGAGCAGTACTTC; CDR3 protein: CASSSWTSGRPSSYEQYF
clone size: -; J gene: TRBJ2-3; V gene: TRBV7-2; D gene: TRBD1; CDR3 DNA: TGTGCCAGCAGCTCCAACAGGGGCCCAGATACGCAGTATTTT; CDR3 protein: CASSSNRGPDTQYF
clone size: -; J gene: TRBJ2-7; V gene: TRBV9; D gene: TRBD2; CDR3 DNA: TGTGCCAGCAGCGTAGGCGGTAGCGGGGCCTACGAGCAGTACTTC; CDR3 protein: CASSVGGSGAYEQYF
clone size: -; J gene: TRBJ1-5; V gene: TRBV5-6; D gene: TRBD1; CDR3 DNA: TGTGCCAGCAGCTTATGGGACAGGGCGCTTCGGACCCAGCATTTT; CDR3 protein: CASSLWDRALRTQHF
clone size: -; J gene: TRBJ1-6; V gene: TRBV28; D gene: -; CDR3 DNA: TGTGCCAGCAGTCTTAATTCACCCCTCCACTTT; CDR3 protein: CASSLNSPLHF
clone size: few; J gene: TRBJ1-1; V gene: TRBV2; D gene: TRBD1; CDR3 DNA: TGTGCCAGCAGTGACGACAGGGGCACTGAAGCTTTCTTT; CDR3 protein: CASSDDRGTEAFF
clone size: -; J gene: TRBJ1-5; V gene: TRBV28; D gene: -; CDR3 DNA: TGTGCCAGCAGCTGGACATTTAGCAATCAGCCCCAGCATTTT; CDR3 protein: CASSWTFSNQPQHF
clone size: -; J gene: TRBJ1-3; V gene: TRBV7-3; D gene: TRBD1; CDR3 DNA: TGTGCCAGCAGCTTAATACTCGGACAGGGGCCTGAATATGGAAACACCATATATTTT; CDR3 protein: CASSLILGQGPEYGNTIYF
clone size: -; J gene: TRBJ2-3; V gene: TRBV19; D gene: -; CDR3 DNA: TGTGCCAGTAGTGTACTAGGGGATACGCAGTATTTT; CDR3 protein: CASSVLGDTQYF
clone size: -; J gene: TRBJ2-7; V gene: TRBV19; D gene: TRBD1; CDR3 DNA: TGTGCCACCGGGGACAGGACATACGAGCAGTACTTC; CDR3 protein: CATGDRTYEQYF
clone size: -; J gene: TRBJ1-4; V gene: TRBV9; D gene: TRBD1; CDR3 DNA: TGTGCCAGCAGCCCTTGGACAGGGACAAATGAAAAACTGTTTTTT; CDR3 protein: CASSPWTGTNEKLFF
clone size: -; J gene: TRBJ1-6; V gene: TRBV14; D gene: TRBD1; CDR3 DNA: TGTGCCAGCAGCCGAAAAGACAAATTCGCCCCGACAGGGGGAGGTTCACCCCTCCACTTT; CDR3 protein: CASSRKDKFAPTGGGSPLHF